These 7 T cell receptor beta chains came from one sample sequenced in a study of multiple sclerosis patients with progressive multifocal leukoencephalopathy. Only in-frame clones appear in the TCRdb table, and some are missing; sequencing was by immunoSEQ multiplex PCR. Among 29,000 or so clones, around 92% were seen once, and the ten largest hold over 1.2%. Time point specified: about 6 months of natalizumab therapy. Sequences were derived from PBMCs, sampled from a patient treated with natalizumab. Receptors originate from a human donor with multiple sclerosis.

This chain connects TRBV6-5 to TRBJ2-5, with 9 nucleotides matching TRBD2. The CDR3 contains 14 residues. The junction had 7 bases not matched to a gene; V was cut back by 7 bases and J by 4 bases. Germline assignment: CDR1 MNHEY and CDR2 SVGAGI. CDR3: CASKRREGPETQYF. CDR3 nucleotide sequence: TGTGCCAGCAAAAGGCGGGAGGGCCCAGAGACCCAGTACTTC.

The CDR3 bases are TGTGCCAGCAGCTTTACAGGGGGGTATGGCTACACCTTC. Its protein product is CASSFTGGYGYTF. The rearrangement joins TRBV5-4 to TRBJ1-2; 8 bases agree with TRBD1. The trim removed 2 bases at V and 5 bases at J, leaving 2 bases unmatched. This CDR3 contains 13 residues. Germline V gene sequence: CDR1 SGHNT, CDR2 YYREEE (reference sequence).

The V gene is TRBV2, the J gene TRBJ1-1; possible D gene TRBD1, 5 bases. Per germline, CDR1 SNHLY and CDR2 FYNNEI. Trimming cost V 2 bases and J 4 bases, with 11 bases left between them. The CDR3 is 14 residues long. The chain's CDR3 is CASSERGGSTEAFF. The CDR3 nucleotides are TGTGCCAGCAGTGAAAGGGGCGGGAGCACTGAAGCTTTCTTT.

This chain connects TRBV5-1 to TRBJ1-2; no firm D call. Germline values: CDR1 SGHRS, CDR2 YFSETQ. V was pared by 0 bases and J by 8 bases, with 11 bases between. There are 13 residues in the CDR3. CDR3 nucleotides: TGCGCCAGCAGCTTGGAAACGGTTGGCGGCTACACCTTC. This translates into CASSLETVGGYTF.

The chain has TRBV5-4 and TRBJ2-3; D uncertain. The V end lost 4 bases, the J end lost 2 bases, and 8 bases lay between the germline ends. Germline-derived CDR1 and CDR2 are SGHNT and YYREEE (reference sequence). This CDR3 is built from 13 residues. The CDR3 DNA is TGTGCCAGCAGCCCAGCTCACACAGATACGCAGTATTTT. Translated: CASSPAHTDTQYF.

The genes are TRBV27 and TRBJ1-1, with D unclear. Germline values: CDR1 MNHEY, CDR2 SMNVEV (reference sequence). This CDR3 contains 14 residues. V gave up 1 base and J gave up 3 bases, with 9 bases separating them. The CDR3 loop reads CASSLYLDYTEAFF. In DNA, the CDR3 is TGTGCCAGCAGTTTATATCTGGACTACACTGAAGCTTTCTTT.

The chain couples TRBV11-2 to TRBJ1-4; D is perhaps TRBD1 (5 bases). The CDR3 is 16 amino acids. Trimming took 5 bases from V and 3 from J, leaving 16 bases between them. From germline, CDR1 is SGHAT and CDR2 FQNNGV. CDR3 loop: CASSPGRGFANEKLFF. DNA of the CDR3: TGTGCCAGCAGCCCGGGACGGGGATTCGCTAATGAAAAACTGTTTTTT.